Listed here are 25 T cell receptor beta chains from one sample, sequenced in a study of T-cell memory formation after mild COVID-19. TCRdb called the 5' RACE reads again in MiXCR, with one record for every CDR3 protein. Found here are 200,000 to 300,000 distinct CDR3 sequences, over 15% of them singletons; the top ten hold approximately 20%. The sequenced sample consisted of PBMCs or a T cell subset sorted from them (not recorded which). All receptors come from a man aged 18-30 years who had mild COVID-19 (a few samples of this study predate the infection). Cell type and time point are not known.

This clonotype was seen more than once but under ten times. The chain joins TRBV4-3 to TRBJ1-1, with D maybe TRBD1 (5 bases). The ends were cut back, 1 base at V and 4 bases at J, with 16 bases in the middle. Germline CDR1 reads LGHNA; CDR2 reads YSLEER. The CDR3 is made up of 16 amino acids. In DNA, the CDR3 is TGCGCCAGCAGCCAAGCACAGGCAGTCGAGGGCACTGAAGCTTTCTTT. This translates into CASSQAQAVEGTEAFF.

The V call is TRBV5-1, the J call TRBJ2-7; 9 nucleotides match TRBD1. J gave up 5 bases and V 4 bases, and 7 bases lay outside the gene matches. Germline CDR1 and CDR2: SGHRS and YFSETQ. The CDR3 covers 14 residues. CDR3 loop: CASSPWDRVDEQYF. DNA of the CDR3: TGCGCCAGCAGCCCCTGGGACAGGGTCGACGAGCAGTACTTC. Full variable domain (remainder filled in from reference TRBV5-1 and TRBJ2-7): KAGVTQTPRYLIKTRGQQVTLSCSPISGHRSVSWYQQTPGQGLQFLFEYFSETQRNKGNFPGRFSGRQFSNSRSEMNVSTLELGDSALYLCASSPWDRVDEQYFGPGTRLTVT.

This clonotype was seen a handful of times. The CDR3 bases are TGTGCCAGCAGTTACTCGCGATCACTCTATGGCTACACCTTC. This sequence encodes CASSYSRSLYGYTF. The genes are TRBV6-5 and TRBJ1-2, with D unresolved. This CDR3 is built from 14 residues. Germline lookup yields CDR1 MNHEY and CDR2 SVGAGI. V shed 0 bases and J shed 4 bases, with 9 bases lying between them.

The gene calls are TRBV4-1 and TRBJ1-5; D gene ambiguous. The CDR3 sequence is 17 residues long. Germline lookup yields CDR1 MGHRA and CDR2 YSYEKL. V was cut by 1 base and J by 1 base, with 14 bases left in between. CDR3 in DNA: TGCGCCAGCAGCCAAGGATTGCGGGCCCAGAGCAATCAGCCCCAGCATTTT. Its translation: CASSQGLRAQSNQPQHF.

This clonotype came up a few times. The chain links TRBV12-3 or TRBV12-4 to TRBJ2-1; 10 bases map to TRBD2. This CDR3 is 13 amino acids long. The J segment lost 6 bases and the V segment lost 8 bases, leaving 4 bases of the junction unmatched. CDR3 bases: TGTGCCAGCGGGATAGCGGGGGGCAATGAGCAGTTCTTC. Translating it yields CASGIAGGNEQFF.

The J gene is TRBJ2-1, the V gene TRBV5-1, with a weak D call TRBD1 (6 bases). Germline CDR1 SGHRS, CDR2 YFSETQ. Trimming cost V 0 bases and J 15 bases, with 22 bases left between them. This CDR3 has 15 amino acids. CDR3 nucleotides: TGCGCCAGCAGCTTGGCCGAGCTGCTGGGGGCGCGGATGTTCTTC. Encoded protein: CASSLAELLGARMFF. Looking up the rest from reference TRBV5-1 and TRBJ2-1 gives the full variable domain: KAGVTQTPRYLIKTRGQQVTLSCSPISGHRSVSWYQQTPGQGLQFLFEYFSETQRNKGNFPGRFSGRQFSNSRSEMNVSTLELGDSALYLCASSLAELLGARMFFGPGTRLTVL.

The chain is built from TRBV7-8 and TRBJ2-1; tentatively, D is TRBD2 (7 bases). This CDR3 has 15 amino acids. In germline, CDR1 is SGHVS, CDR2 FQNEAQ. The V end lost 3 bases, the J end lost 5 bases, and 14 bases lay between the germline ends. In nucleotides, the CDR3 is TGTGCCAGCAGCTTGTGGCCGGGGGGCCACAATGAGCAGTTCTTC. Its protein is CASSLWPGGHNEQFF.

J is TRBJ1-3 and V is TRBV20-1, with unresolved D. This CDR3 region has 14 residues. The germline gives CDR1 DFQATT, CDR2 SNEGSKA (reference sequence). Trimming left V 5 bases short and J 2 bases short, with 13 bases between. The CDR3 protein is CSARSINPGNTIYF. The CDR3 DNA follows: TGCAGTGCTCGCAGCATTAACCCTGGAAACACCATATATTTT.

J is TRBJ2-2 and V is TRBV27, with 11 positions matching TRBD2. The V segment lost 6 bases and the J segment 6 bases; nucleotides outside the gene matches: 6. The germline V gene encodes CDR1 MNHEY and CDR2 SMNVEV (reference sequence). The CDR3 consists of 15 residues. The CDR3 coding sequence is TGTGCCAGCAGCCTCCTGACTAGCGGGGCCGGGGAGCTGTTTTTT. It translates to CASSLLTSGAGELFF.

The chain employs TRBV12-3 or TRBV12-4 and TRBJ1-1; no reliable D call. The CDR3 runs to 10 residues. V was pared by 3 bases and J by 10 bases, with 6 bases between. CDR3 sequence: CASSFGRAFF. The CDR3 nucleotides read TGTGCCAGCAGTTTTGGGCGAGCTTTCTTT.

The chain has TRBV28 and TRBJ2-7, with a possible D match to TRBD2 (6 bases). Trimming took off 3 bases at V and 0 bases at J, with 12 bases between the two ends. The CDR3 sequence is 15 residues long. Germline CDR1 MDHEN, CDR2 SYDVKM. This chain's CDR3 is CASSFGGGGSYEQYV. The CDR3 DNA follows: TGTGCCAGCAGTTTTGGGGGAGGAGGCTCCTACGAGCAGTACGTC.

The J gene is TRBJ1-2, the V gene TRBV7-2, with 10 bases lining up with TRBD1. CDR3 length: 14 residues. Germline V gives CDR1 SGHTA, CDR2 FQGNSA. V dropped 3 bases and J dropped 8; count of bases not matched to a gene: 6. The CDR3 region is CASSFPGQGWGYTF. The CDR3 nucleotides are TGTGCCAGCAGCTTCCCGGGACAGGGGTGGGGCTACACCTTC.

The genes are TRBV11-2 and TRBJ2-3; 9 bases fit TRBD2. J lost 5 bases, V lost 4 bases, and 10 bases had no gene match. The germline CDR1 and CDR2 sequences are SGHAT and FQNNGV. This CDR3 contains 16 residues. The DNA of the CDR3 is TGTGCCAGCAGCTCTCCAGAAGCGGGGGGAGAAGATACGCAGTATTTT. Protein product: CASSSPEAGGEDTQYF.

This clonotype was seen a few times. The chain carries TRBV20-1 and TRBJ2-3; a weak D match, TRBD2 (5 bases). CDR3 length equals 15 residues. The V end lost 0 bases, the J end lost 4 bases, and 14 bases lay between the germline ends. In germline, CDR1 is DFQATT, CDR2 SNEGSKA (reference sequence). CDR3 sequence: CSARDRVGSADTQYF. CDR3 DNA sequence: TGCAGTGCTAGAGATCGGGTGGGGAGCGCAGATACGCAGTATTTT.

This clonotype was recorded a few times. The CDR3 DNA reads TGTGCCAGCAGCTTCGTTACTAGCGGGACAAATGAGCAGTTCTTC. It translates to CASSFVTSGTNEQFF. V and J are TRBV7-9 and TRBJ2-1; 10 bases match TRBD2. V shed 3 bases, J shed 7 bases, and the junction held 6 bases outside the gene matches. CDR3 length: 15 residues. Germline CDR1 is SEHNR and CDR2 is FQNEAQ (reference sequence).

The chain employs TRBV6-5 and TRBJ2-7; D possibly corresponds to TRBD1 (6 bases). V lost 2 bases and J 2 bases, leaving 16 bases between the germline ends. The CDR3 extends over 16 amino acids. CDR1 and CDR2 from the germline V gene are MNHEY and SVGAGI. This chain's CDR3 is CASSYTEQTGTYEQYF. DNA for the CDR3: TGTGCCAGCAGTTACACGGAACAGACAGGTACCTACGAGCAGTACTTC.

This chain uses TRBV6-2 or TRBV6-3 with TRBJ2-3; D ambiguous. This CDR3 comprises 12 residues. Germline CDR1 and CDR2: MNHEY and SVGEGT. Deletions cut 5 bases from V and 6 bases from J, with 9 bases between. CDR3 region: CASSPTVDTQYF. CDR3 nucleotide sequence: TGTGCCAGCAGTCCTACGGTGGATACGCAGTATTTT.

This chain connects TRBV4-3 to TRBJ2-7; TRBD1 matches 10 bases. The germline gives CDR1 LGHNA, CDR2 YSLEER. There are 15 residues in the CDR3. The V and J ends lost 4 bases and 5 bases, in that order; junction bases with no gene match: 8. The CDR3 reads CASSRQVGTGDEQYF. The DNA for the CDR3 is TGCGCCAGCAGCCGACAGGTTGGGACAGGGGACGAGCAGTACTTC.

This clonotype occurred a few times. The chain links TRBV7-2 to TRBJ1-1; TRBD1 is a possible D gene (5 bases). Germline V gene lookup returns CDR1 SGHTA and CDR2 FQGNSA. The CDR3 totals 14 residues. V lost 2 bases to trimming and J lost 7 bases, with 14 bases between them. Here the CDR3 reads CASSLQSVGGEAFF. The CDR3 coding sequence is TGTGCCAGCAGCTTACAAAGCGTTGGGGGTGAAGCTTTCTTT.

J is TRBJ2-4 and V is TRBV4-1, with 8 bases identical to TRBD1. This CDR3 has 15 amino acids. Germline V CDR1 and CDR2: MGHRA, YSYEKL. The V and J ends lost 3 bases and 6 bases, in that order; junction bases with no gene match: 7. CDR3 loop: CASSHRTGLGNIQYF. The CDR3 nucleotides read TGCGCCAGCAGCCATAGGACAGGGTTGGGAAACATTCAGTACTTC.

There are a few counts of this clonotype. The rearrangement links TRBV18 to TRBJ2-1; a possible D gene is TRBD2 (6 bases). The CDR3 consists of 13 residues. The V end was cut by 6 bases, the J end by 8 bases, with 14 bases between. Germline V gene data show CDR1 as KGHSH and CDR2 as LQKENI. The CDR3 reads CASSWRGGDEQFF. CDR3 nucleotide sequence: TGTGCCAGCTCTTGGCGCGGAGGGGATGAGCAGTTCTTC.

This clonotype appeared a few times. The chain has TRBV29-1 and TRBJ2-3, with TRBD2 identical over 8 bases. There are 14 residues in the CDR3. Germline V CDR1 and CDR2: SQVTM, ANQGSEA. After removal of 6 bases from V and 5 bases from J, the junction contained 10 bases not matched to a gene. In DNA, the CDR3 is TGCAGCGTCTCGACCGGGGGGGTGAGAGATACGCAGTATTTT. Encoded protein: CSVSTGGVRDTQYF.

The chain carries TRBV20-1 and TRBJ2-4; 9 nucleotides agree with TRBD1. Germline V gene data show CDR1 as DFQATT and CDR2 as SNEGSKA (reference sequence). The V gene end was trimmed by 6 bases and the J gene end by 6 bases; junction bases not matched to a gene: 9. This CDR3 region has 14 residues. The CDR3 DNA is TGCAGTGCCCGCCCCCCGGACAGGGGAAACATTCAGTACTTC. This codes for CSARPPDRGNIQYF.

A note on this clonotype: This could be a read error, since a much larger clone is one nucleotide away. The V call is TRBV7-2, the J call TRBJ1-2; the D is unclear. The CDR3 consists of 11 residues. Trimming shortened V by 4 bases and J by 4 bases, and 4 bases separated the two germline ends. The germline V gene encodes CDR1 SGHTA and CDR2 FQGNSA. CDR3 nucleotide sequence: TGTGCCAGCAGCTCCACCTATGGCTACACCTTC. This sequence encodes CASSSTYGYTF.

In DNA form, the CDR3 reads TGCGCCAGCAGTCAGAGCGGGGATCAAGAGACCCAGTACTTC. Translating gives CASSQSGDQETQYF. The rearrangement links TRBV4-3 to TRBJ2-5; 7 bases fit TRBD2. Germline-derived CDR1 and CDR2 are LGHNA and YSLEER. This CDR3 is built from 14 residues. Unmatched junction bases numbered 6, after V lost 6 bases and J lost 2 bases.